The clone carrying this T cell receptor (beta chain) has a handful of counts. Its target is not known. The V end was cut by 1 base, the J end by 11 bases, with 11 bases between. The CDR3 spans 13 residues. CDR1 SEHNR and CDR2 FQNEAQ come from the germline V gene (reference sequence). The data belong to a study of response to subunit inactivated influenza vaccine. Findings and caveats of the study: Few new T cells, the authors suggested, are recruited by each seasonal influenza vaccination.

One entry per CDR3 protein, called by TCRdb with MiXCR from the RT-PCR reads. In the table there are about 520,000 distinct CDR3 sequences, less than 30% of which are singletons. The sample was CD4+ T cells sorted from PBMCs, taken 5 days after vaccination. This sequence was found in a man in his fifties who received an inactivated influenza vaccine. This chain links TRBV7-9 with TRBJ1-4; possible D gene TRBD1, 5 bases. CDR3 sequence: CASSLVGTDKLFF. The CDR3 DNA sequence: TGTGCCAGCAGCTTAGTAGGGACCGATAAACTGTTTTTT.